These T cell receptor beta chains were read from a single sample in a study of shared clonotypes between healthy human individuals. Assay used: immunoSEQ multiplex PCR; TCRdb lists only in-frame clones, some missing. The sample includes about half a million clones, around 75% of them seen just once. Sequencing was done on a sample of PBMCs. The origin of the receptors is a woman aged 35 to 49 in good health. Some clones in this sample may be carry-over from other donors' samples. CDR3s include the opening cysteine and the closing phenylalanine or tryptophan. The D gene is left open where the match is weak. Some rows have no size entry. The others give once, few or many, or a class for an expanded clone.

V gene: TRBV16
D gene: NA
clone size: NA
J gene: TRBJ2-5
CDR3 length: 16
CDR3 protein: CASSATDWTQQETQYF

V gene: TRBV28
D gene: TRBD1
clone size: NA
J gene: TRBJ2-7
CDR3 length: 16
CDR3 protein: CASSYTFGTGDYEQYF

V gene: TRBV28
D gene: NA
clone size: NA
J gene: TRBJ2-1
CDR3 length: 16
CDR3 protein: CASSFSGQTVNYEQFF

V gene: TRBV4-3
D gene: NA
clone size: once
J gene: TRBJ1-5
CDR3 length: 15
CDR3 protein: CASSQERLSNQPQHF

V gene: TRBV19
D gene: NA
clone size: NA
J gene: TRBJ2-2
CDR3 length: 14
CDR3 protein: CASSISPNTGELFF

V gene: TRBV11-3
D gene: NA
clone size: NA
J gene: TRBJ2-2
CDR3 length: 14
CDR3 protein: CASSLSLVPGELFF

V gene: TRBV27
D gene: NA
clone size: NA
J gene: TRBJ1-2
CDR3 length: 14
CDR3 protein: CASRAGLLVGGYTF

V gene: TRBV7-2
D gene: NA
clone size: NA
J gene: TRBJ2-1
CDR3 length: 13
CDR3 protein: CASSFDREGEQFF

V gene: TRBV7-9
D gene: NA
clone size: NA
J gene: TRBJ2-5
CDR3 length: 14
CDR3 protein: CASSLGWGGETQYF

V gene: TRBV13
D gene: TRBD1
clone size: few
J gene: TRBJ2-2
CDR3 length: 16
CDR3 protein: CASSGTGVGLTGELFF

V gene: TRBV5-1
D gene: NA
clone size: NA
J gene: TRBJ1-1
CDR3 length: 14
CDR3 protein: CASRFQGTNTEAFF

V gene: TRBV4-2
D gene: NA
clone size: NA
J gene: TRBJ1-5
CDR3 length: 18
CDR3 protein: CASSQDLSPERDNQPQHF

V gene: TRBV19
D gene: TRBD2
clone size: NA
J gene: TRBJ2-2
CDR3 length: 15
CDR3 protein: CASSMGLGSSGELFF

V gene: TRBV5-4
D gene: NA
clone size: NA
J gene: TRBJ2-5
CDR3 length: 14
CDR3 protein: CASSPGGLRETQYF

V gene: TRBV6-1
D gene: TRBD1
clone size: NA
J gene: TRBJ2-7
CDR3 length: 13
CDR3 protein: CASRVQGDYEQYF

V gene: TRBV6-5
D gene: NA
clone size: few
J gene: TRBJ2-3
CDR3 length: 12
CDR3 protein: CASSPTGHTQYF

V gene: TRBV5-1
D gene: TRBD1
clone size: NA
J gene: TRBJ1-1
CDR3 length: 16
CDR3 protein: CASSLGQGDMNTEAFF

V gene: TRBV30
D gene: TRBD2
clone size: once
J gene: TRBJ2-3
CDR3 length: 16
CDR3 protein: CAWSEGLAGVGDTQYF

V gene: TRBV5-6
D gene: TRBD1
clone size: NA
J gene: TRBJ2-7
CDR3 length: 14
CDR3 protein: CASSLGGQGFEQYF

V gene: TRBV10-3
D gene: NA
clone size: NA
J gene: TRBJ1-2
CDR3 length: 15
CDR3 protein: CAISATAPSNYGYTF

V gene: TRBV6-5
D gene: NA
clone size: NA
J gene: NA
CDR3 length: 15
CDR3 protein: CASSLSSLGSYEQYF

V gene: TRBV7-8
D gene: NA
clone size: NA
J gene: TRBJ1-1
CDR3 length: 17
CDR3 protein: CASSRLLDSRANTEAFF

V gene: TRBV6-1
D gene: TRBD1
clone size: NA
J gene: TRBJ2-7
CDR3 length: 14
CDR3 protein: CASSPTGAHYEQYF

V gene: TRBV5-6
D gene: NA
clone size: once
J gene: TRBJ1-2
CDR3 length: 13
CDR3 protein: CASSLNEGGRATF

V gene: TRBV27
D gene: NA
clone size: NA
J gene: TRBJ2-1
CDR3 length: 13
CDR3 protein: CASSFRWGPEQFF

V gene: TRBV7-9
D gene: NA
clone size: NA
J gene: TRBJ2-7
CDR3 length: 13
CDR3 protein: CASSGQLVYEQYF

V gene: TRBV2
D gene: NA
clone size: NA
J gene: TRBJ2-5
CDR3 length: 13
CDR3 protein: CASSELTVETQYF

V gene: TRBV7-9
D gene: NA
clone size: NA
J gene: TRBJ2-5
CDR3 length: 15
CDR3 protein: CASSLGATGDETQYF

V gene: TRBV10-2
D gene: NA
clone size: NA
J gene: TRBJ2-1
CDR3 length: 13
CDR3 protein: CASSDLERTEQFF

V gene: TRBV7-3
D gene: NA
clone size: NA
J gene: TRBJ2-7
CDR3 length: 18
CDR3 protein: CASSRKGQGVAGKVFGYF

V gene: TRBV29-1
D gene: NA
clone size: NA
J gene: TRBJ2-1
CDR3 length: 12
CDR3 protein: CSGASEYNEQFF

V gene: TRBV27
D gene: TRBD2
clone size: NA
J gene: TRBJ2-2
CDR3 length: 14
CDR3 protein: CASVAGVGTGELFF

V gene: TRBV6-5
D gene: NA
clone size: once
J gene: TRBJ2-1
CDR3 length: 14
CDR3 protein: CASSYSQGGNEQFF

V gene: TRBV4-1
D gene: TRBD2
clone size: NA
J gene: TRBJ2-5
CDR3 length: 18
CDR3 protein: CASSHKLRTSGRQETQYF

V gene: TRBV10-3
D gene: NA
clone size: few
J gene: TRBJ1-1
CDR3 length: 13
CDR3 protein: CAIGGAGNTEAFF

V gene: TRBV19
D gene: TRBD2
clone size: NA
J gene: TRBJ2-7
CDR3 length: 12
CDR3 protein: CATRDYAYEQYF

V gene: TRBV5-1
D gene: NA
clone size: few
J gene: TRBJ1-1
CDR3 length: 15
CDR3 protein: CASSSREGGNTEAFF

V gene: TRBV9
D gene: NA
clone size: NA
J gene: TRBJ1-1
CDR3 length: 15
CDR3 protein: CASSVGGVTDTEAFF

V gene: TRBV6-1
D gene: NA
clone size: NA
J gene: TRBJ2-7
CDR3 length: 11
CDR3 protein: CASTTGREQYF

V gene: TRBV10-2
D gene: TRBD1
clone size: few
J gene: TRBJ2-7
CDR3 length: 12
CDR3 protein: CASSGDSYEQYF

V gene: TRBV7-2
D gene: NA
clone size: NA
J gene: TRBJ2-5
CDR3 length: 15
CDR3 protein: CASSRGVGIGETQYF

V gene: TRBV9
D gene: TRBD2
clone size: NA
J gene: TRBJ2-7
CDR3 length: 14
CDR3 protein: CASSPPAGGHEQYF

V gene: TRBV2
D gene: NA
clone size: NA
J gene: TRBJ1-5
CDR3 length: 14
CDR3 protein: CASSVRTESQPQHF

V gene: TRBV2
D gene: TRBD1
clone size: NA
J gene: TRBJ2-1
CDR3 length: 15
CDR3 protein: CASSLTGGSWNEQFF

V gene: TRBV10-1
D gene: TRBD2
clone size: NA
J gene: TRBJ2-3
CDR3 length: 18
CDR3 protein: CASSESVVDSGGSDTQYF

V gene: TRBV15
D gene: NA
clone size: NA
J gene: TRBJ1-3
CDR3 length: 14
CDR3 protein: CATSRGENGNTIYF

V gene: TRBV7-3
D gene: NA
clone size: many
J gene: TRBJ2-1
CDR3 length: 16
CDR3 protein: CASSTLAGTHYNEQFF